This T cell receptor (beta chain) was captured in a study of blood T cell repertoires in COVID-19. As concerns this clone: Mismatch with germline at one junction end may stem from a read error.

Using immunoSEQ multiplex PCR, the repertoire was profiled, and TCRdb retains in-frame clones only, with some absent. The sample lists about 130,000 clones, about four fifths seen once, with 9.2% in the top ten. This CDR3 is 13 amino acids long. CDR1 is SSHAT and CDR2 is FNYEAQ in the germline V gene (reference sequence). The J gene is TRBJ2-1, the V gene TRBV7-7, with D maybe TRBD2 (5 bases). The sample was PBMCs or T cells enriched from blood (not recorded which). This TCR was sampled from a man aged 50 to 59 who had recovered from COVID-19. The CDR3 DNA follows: TGTGCTAGCAGTCGGACTGATCGCAATGAGCAGTTCTTC. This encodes CASSRTDRNEQFF.